The TCR beta chain described here comes from a study of beta chain features in type 1 diabetes. Overall study context: Patients were similar to healthy donors in age and gender (as well as in cell yields).

Of the isolated RNA, all was reverse transcribed, and so the sequenced material was expressed TCRB transcripts. The table came from immunoSEQ multiplex PCR; TCRdb's copy has only in-frame clones and leaves some out. The data hold 150,000 or so clones, with 48% observed a single time. Study-wide results and limits: Across all four CD4+ subsets, people with type 1 diabetes showed modestly shorter TCRB CDR3s.

The germline V gene has CDR1 SGHVS and CDR2 FQNEAQ. There are 16 residues in the CDR3. The germline V and J ends were trimmed by 3 bases and 4 bases, with 18 bases remaining between them. Only one count was recorded for this clone. What it recognizes is unknown. The chain links TRBV7-8 to TRBJ1-1; D call uncertain. Material for sequencing was Tregs from blood. The sequence came from a young man in good health. Here the CDR3 DNA reads TGTGCCAGCAGCTTTTTTCGTTCTTTCTCCAGCACTGAAGCTTTCTTT. Residues: CASSFFRSFSSTEAFF.